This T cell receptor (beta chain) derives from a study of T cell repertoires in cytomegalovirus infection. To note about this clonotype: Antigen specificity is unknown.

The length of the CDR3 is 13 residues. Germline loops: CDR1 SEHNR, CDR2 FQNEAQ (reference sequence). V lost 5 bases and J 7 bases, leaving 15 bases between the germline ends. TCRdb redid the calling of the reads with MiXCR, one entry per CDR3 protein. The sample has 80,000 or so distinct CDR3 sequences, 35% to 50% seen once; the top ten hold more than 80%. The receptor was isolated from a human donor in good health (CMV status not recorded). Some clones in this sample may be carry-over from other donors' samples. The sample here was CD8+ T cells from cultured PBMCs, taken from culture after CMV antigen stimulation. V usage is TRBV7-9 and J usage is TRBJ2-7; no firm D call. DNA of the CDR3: TGTGCCAGCAGCCATACTCCGACCTGGGAGCAGTACTTC. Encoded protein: CASSHTPTWEQYF.